The T cell receptor beta chain under discussion was sequenced for a study of metastatic and nonmetastatic thyroid tumors. Patients were all untreated before their thyroid surgery. This clone was detected ten times or more. Per the germline V gene, CDR1 is MGHRA and CDR2 is YSYEKL. V lost 0 bases and J 4 bases, leaving 11 bases between the germline ends. This CDR3 is 15 amino acids long. TCRdb re-clonotyped the PCR reads through MiXCR. This table holds 35,000 to 50,000 clones, around 20% found once. The receptor's source is a female donor with papillary thyroid cancer or a benign thyroid nodule (not recorded which). Some clones in this sample may be carry-over from other donors' samples. The chain carries TRBV4-1 and TRBJ2-3; perhaps TRBD2 as D (5 bases). Sequencing was performed on blood. This CDR3 reads CASSQDLWRADTQYF. CDR3 bases: TGCGCCAGCAGCCAAGATCTTTGGCGGGCAGATACGCAGTATTTT.